This T cell receptor beta chain was profiled in a study of T-cell memory formation after mild COVID-19. The ends lost 2 bases at V and 5 bases at J; junction bases unmatched: 9. This CDR3 is built from 16 residues. Germline V gene sequence: CDR1 DFQATT, CDR2 SNEGSKA (reference sequence). General study points: Day 15 to 85 contracting clones showed balanced CD4/CD8; day 15 to 37 expanders favored CD4+. Among CD4+ contracting clones, most were CM and EM, and CD8+ ones EMRA.

TCRdb reprocessed the 5' RACE reads with MiXCR, giving one entry per CDR3 protein. This sample has hundreds of thousands of distinct CDR3 sequences, with around a quarter found just once. In the case of this clonotype: The antigen remains undetermined.

V gene TRBV20-1 combines with J gene TRBJ2-2; 9 nucleotides match TRBD1. The specimen was PBMCs or a T cell subset sorted from them (not recorded which). The sequence came from an adult woman who had mild COVID-19 (a few samples of this study predate the infection). Cell type and time point are not known. The CDR3 nucleotides read TGCAGTGCTAGATCACCGGGGACAGGGATGACCGGGGAGCTGTTTTTT. Translated: CSARSPGTGMTGELFF.